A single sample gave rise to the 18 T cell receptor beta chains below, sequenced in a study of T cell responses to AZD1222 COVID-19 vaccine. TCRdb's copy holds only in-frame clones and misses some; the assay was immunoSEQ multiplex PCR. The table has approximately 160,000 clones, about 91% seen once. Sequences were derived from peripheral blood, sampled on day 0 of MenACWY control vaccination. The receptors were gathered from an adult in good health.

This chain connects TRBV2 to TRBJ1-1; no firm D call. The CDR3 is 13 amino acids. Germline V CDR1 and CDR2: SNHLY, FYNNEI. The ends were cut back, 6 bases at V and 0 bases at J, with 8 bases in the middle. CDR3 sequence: CASSPQLNTEAFF. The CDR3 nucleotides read TGTGCCAGCAGCCCTCAATTGAACACTGAAGCTTTCTTT.

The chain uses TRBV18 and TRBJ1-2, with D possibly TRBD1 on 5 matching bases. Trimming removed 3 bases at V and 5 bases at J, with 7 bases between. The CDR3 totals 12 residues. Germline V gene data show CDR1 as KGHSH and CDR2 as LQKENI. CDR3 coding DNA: TGTGCCAGCTCACCCGACAGATATGGCTACACCTTC. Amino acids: CASSPDRYGYTF.

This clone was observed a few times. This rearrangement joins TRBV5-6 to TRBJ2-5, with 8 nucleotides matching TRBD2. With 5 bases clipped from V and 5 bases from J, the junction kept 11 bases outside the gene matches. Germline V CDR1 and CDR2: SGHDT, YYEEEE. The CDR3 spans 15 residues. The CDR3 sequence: CASSPEAGVGETQYF. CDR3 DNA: TGTGCCAGCAGTCCCGAAGCGGGGGTTGGGGAGACCCAGTACTTC.

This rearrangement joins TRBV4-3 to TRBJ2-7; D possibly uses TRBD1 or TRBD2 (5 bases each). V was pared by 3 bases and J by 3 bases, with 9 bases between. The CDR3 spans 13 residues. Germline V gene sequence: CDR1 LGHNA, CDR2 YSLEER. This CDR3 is CASSQGVDYEQYF. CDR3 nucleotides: TGCGCCAGCAGCCAGGGGGTGGACTACGAGCAGTACTTC.

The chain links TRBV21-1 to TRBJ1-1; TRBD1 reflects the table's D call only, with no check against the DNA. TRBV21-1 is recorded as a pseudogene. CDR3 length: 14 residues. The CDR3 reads CASSVPARQVEAFF. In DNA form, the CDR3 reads TGTGCCAGCAGCGTCCCCGCCAGACAGGTTGAAGCTTTCTTT.

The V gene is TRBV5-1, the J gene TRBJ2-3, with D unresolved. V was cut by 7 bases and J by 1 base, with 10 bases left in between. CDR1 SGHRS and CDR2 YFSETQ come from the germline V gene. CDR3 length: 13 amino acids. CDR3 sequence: CASHNTGTDTQYF. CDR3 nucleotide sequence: TGCGCCAGCCACAACACGGGCACAGATACGCAGTATTTT.

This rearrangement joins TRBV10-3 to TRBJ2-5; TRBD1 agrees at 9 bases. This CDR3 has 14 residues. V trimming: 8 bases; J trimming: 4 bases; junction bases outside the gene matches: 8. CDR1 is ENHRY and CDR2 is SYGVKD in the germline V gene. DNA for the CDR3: TGTGCCATCGGGCGGGACAGGGAAAGAGAGACCCAGTACTTC. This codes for CAIGRDRERETQYF.

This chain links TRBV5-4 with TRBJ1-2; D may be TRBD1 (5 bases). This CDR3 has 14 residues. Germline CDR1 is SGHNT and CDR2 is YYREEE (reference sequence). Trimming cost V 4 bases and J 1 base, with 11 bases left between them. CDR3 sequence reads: CASSQGRLNYGYTF. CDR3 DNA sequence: TGTGCCAGCAGCCAGGGACGTCTTAACTATGGCTACACCTTC.

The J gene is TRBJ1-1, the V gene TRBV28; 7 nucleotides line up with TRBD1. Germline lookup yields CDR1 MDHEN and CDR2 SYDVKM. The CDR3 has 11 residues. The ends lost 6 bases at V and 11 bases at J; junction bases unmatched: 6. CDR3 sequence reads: CASSQDRSAFF. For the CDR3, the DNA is TGTGCCAGCAGCCAGGACAGGTCGGCTTTCTTT.

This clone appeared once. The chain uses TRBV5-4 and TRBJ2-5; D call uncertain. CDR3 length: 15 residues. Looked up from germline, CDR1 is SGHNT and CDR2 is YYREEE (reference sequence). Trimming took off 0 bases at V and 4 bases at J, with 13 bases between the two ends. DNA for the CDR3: TGTGCCAGCAGCTTGGTGTCGCGCCAACGAGAGACCCAGTACTTC. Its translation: CASSLVSRQRETQYF.

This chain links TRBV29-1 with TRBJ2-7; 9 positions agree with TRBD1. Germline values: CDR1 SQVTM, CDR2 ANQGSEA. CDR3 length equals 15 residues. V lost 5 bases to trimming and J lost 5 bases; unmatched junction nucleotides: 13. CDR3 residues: CSVNRPGQGSDEQYF. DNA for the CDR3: TGCAGCGTTAACAGACCGGGACAGGGATCCGACGAGCAGTACTTC.

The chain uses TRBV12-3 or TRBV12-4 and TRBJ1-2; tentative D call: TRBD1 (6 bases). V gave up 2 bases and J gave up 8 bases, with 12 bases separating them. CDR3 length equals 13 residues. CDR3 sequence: CASSLSGASGYTF. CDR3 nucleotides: TGTGCCAGCAGTTTATCAGGGGCATCCGGCTACACCTTC.

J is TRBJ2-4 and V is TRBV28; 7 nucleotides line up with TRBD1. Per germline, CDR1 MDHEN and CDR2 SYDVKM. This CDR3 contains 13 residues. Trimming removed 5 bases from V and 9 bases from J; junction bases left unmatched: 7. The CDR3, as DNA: TGTGCCAGCAGTGCGACAGGGAATGGCATTCAGTACTTC. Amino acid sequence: CASSATGNGIQYF.

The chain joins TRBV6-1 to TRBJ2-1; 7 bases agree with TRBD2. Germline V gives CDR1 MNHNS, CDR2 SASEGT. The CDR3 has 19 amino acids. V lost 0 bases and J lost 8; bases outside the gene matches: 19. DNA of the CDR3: TGTGCCAGCAGTGAAGCGCGTTTGGGCAACGCGGGAGAGTCCGATGAGCAGTTCTTC. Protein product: CASSEARLGNAGESDEQFF.

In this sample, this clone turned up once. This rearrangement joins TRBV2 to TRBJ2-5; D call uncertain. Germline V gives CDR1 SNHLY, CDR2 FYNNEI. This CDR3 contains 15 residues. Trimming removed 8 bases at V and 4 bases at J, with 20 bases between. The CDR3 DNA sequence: TGTGCCAGCCTCCCCTCGGCCTCCATCGGAGAGACCCAGTACTTC. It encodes CASLPSASIGETQYF.

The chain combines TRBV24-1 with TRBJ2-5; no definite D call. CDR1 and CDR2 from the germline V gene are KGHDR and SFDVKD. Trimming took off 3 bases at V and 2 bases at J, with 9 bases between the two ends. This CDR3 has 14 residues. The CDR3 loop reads CATSDPRAQETQYF. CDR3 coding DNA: TGTGCCACCAGTGATCCCCGTGCTCAAGAGACCCAGTACTTC.

The CDR3, as DNA: TGTGCCAGCAGTTCCGCCGGGACGGAGTATGGCTACACCTTC. This codes for CASSSAGTEYGYTF. This chain joins TRBV27 and TRBJ1-2, with D maybe TRBD1 (5 bases). V was pared by 4 bases and J by 5 bases, with 14 bases between. There are 14 residues in the CDR3. Germline V gene lookup returns CDR1 MNHEY and CDR2 SMNVEV (reference sequence).

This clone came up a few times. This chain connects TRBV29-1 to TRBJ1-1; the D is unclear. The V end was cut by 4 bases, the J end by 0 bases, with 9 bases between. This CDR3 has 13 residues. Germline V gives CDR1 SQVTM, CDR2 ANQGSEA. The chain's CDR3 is CSVAKSLNTEAFF. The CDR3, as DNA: TGCAGCGTTGCTAAGTCCTTGAACACTGAAGCTTTCTTT.